This T cell receptor (beta chain) was obtained from a study of CD8+ T cells in alopecia areata. Germline V gene data show CDR1 as SGHAT and CDR2 as FQNNGV. This CDR3 has 14 amino acids. V was pared by 1 base and J by 3 bases, with 6 bases between. It was cDNA, reverse transcribed from extracted RNA, that served as the sequencing template. Sequenced by immunoSEQ multiplex PCR; TCRdb stores in-frame clones only, minus some. The data hold 250,000 or so clones, with under 70% observed a single time. This TCR derives from a human donor with alopecia areata. The chain couples TRBV11-2 to TRBJ1-4; D is undetermined. Sequencing used CD4+ T cells sorted from blood, obtained at week 0. CDR3 in amino acids: CASSLGGSNEKLFF. CDR3 nucleotides: TGTGCCAGCAGCTTAGGAGGGTCTAATGAAAAACTGTTTTTT.